Described below is a single T cell receptor beta chain sequence and its context. The data were obtained in a study of blood T cell repertoires in COVID-19. Study at large: Samples representing acute and convalescent COVID-19 were sourced from the United States, Italy and Spain. Nucleic acid was either cDNA or gDNA, and it came from T cells, B-cell-depleted T cells, or PBMCs.

As handled by the study authors: Amplification of reference gene primers provided the estimated nucleated cell counts. Here immunoSEQ multiplex PCR was the method, and the copy in TCRdb shows in-frame clones only, minus some. V and J calls and clone size follow that table, whereas D and trimming were derived from the DNA. The data hold about 140,000 clones, with about 87% observed a single time. Germline CDR1 and CDR2: SGHDT and YYEEEE. This CDR3 is built from 13 residues. V lost 4 bases and J 7 bases, leaving 14 bases between the germline ends. Sequences were obtained from peripheral blood. The TCR originated in a human donor in a cohort sampled during active COVID-19. This chain connects TRBV5-6 to TRBJ1-1; possible D gene TRBD1, 5 bases. CDR3 sequence reads: CASSPQGAVEAFF. DNA of the CDR3: TGTGCCAGCAGCCCTCAAGGGGCAGTTGAAGCTTTCTTT.